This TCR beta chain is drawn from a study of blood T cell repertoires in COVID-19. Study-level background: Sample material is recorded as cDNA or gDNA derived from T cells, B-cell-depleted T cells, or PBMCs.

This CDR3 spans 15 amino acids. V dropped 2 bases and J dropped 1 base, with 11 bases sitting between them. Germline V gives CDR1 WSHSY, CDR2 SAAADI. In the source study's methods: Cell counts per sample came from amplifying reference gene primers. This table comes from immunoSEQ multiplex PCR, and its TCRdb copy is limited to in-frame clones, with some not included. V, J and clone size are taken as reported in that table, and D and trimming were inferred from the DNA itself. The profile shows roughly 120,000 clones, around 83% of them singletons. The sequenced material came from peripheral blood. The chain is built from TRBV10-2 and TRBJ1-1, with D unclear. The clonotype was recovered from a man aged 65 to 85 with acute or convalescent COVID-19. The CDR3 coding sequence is TGCGCCAGCAGTGAGAGGTCAGGTGAGAACACTGAAGCTTTCTTT. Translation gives CASSERSGENTEAFF.